Shown below are 5 T cell receptor beta chains from a single sample sequenced in a study of early T cells in non-severe SARS-CoV-2 infection. TCRdb passed the 5' RACE reads through MiXCR, listing each CDR3 protein once. The sample consists of about 64,000 distinct CDR3 sequences, roughly 12% of them appearing once. This material consisted of whole blood, taken at baseline. Receptors originate from an adult who was a healthcare worker with PCR-confirmed SARS-CoV-2 infection or an uninfected control (not recorded which).

There are a few counts of this clonotype. The chain recombines TRBV9 with TRBJ1-1, with D uncertain. The germline V and J ends were trimmed by 3 bases and 1 base, with 13 bases remaining between them. There are 15 residues in the CDR3. Germline CDR1 and CDR2: SGDLS and YYNGEE. The CDR3 region has the DNA TGTGCCAGCAGCGGTAGGTCGACGGCGAACACTGAAGCTTTCTTT. Translating gives CASSGRSTANTEAFF.

This chain links TRBV29-1 with TRBJ2-3, with 9 positions matching TRBD2. Germline V gene sequence: CDR1 SQVTM, CDR2 ANQGSEA. The CDR3 has 13 residues. The ends lost 7 bases at V and 2 bases at J; junction bases unmatched: 4. The CDR3 here is CSAAGGLTDTQYF. In nucleotides, the CDR3 is TGCAGCGCTGCGGGAGGGCTCACAGATACGCAGTATTTT.

This clonotype was seen repeatedly, ten times or more. This chain connects TRBV29-1 to TRBJ2-5, with D possibly being TRBD2 (5 bases). The ends were cut back, 4 bases at V and 5 bases at J, with 14 bases in the middle. In germline, CDR1 is SQVTM, CDR2 ANQGSEA. The CDR3 sequence is 13 residues long. In DNA, the CDR3 is TGCAGCGTTGTTATGGGGAGTTGGGAGACCCAGTACTTC. This encodes CSVVMGSWETQYF.

The V gene is TRBV7-9, the J gene TRBJ2-5, with 7 positions matching TRBD1. The germline V gene has CDR1 SEHNR and CDR2 FQNEAQ (reference sequence). The CDR3 is made up of 14 amino acids. V was clipped by 0 bases and J by 5 bases; unmatched bases: 3. The chain's CDR3 is CASSLAGQSETQYF. The CDR3 coding sequence is TGTGCCAGCAGCTTAGCGGGACAGTCGGAGACCCAGTACTTC.

This clonotype was observed a handful of times. CDR3 in DNA: TGCAGTGCCCCAAAATGGACTAGCGGGAGTAATACCGGGGAGCTGTTTTTT. This translates into CSAPKWTSGSNTGELFF. The V gene is TRBV20-1, the J gene TRBJ2-2; 13 bases line up with TRBD2. Germline CDR1 is DFQATT and CDR2 is SNEGSKA (reference sequence). This CDR3 has 17 amino acids. The V and J ends lost 6 bases and 5 bases, in that order; junction bases with no gene match: 12.